The rows below give T cell receptor beta chains drawn from one sample of a study of CD8 T cells in Susac syndrome. TCRdb re-called the immunoSEQ multiplex PCR reads through MiXCR, storing one row per CDR3 protein. Of more than 110,000 distinct CDR3 sequences detected, 94% appear once; the ten largest clones hold over 0.25%. The sequencing sample was made of CD8+ T cells from PBMCs. These receptors were taken from a human donor in good health. CDR3s include the opening cysteine and the closing phenylalanine or tryptophan. The D gene is left open where the match is weak. Where a row states a size, it is once, few, many or the class of an expanded clone; other rows omit it.

size: -; D: -; V: TRBV6-5; J: TRBJ2-3; DNA: TGTGCCAGCAGTTCGGGGGAGATGGAGGATACGCAGTATTTT; CDR3: CASSSGEMEDTQYF
size: -; D: TRBD2; V: TRBV20-1; J: TRBJ2-1; DNA: TGCAGTGCTAGCTTCCAAAGCGGGATCGAGCAGTTCTTC; CDR3: CSASFQSGIEQFF
size: -; D: -; V: TRBV28; J: TRBJ2-2; DNA: TGTGCCAGCAGTGTTATCCCCGGGGAGCTGTTTTTT; CDR3: CASSVIPGELFF
size: -; D: TRBD1; V: TRBV6-5; J: TRBJ1-2; DNA: TGTGCCAGCAGTTACTCGAACAGGGGAAGTGGCTACACCTTC; CDR3: CASSYSNRGSGYTF
size: -; D: -; V: TRBV19; J: TRBJ1-2; DNA: TGTGCCAGCAAGGGACGGACGACCCTCTATGGCTACACCTTC; CDR3: CASKGRTTLYGYTF
size: once; D: -; V: TRBV9; J: TRBJ2-1; DNA: TGTGCCAGCAGCGTAATACCGAGGAGCGATGAGCAGTTCTTC; CDR3: CASSVIPRSDEQFF
size: -; D: -; V: TRBV9; J: TRBJ2-7; DNA: TGTGCCAGCAGCGTAGGTGACAGGACCTACGAGCAGTACTTC; CDR3: CASSVGDRTYEQYF
size: -; D: -; V: TRBV13; J: TRBJ2-5; DNA: TGTGCCAGCAGCTCACACCCGGACTTCCAAGAGACCCAGTACTTC; CDR3: CASSSHPDFQETQYF
size: -; D: -; V: TRBV27; J: TRBJ2-5; DNA: TGTGCCAGCAGTTTATGGGGCGACCAAGAGACCCAGTACTTC; CDR3: CASSLWGDQETQYF
size: -; D: TRBD2; V: TRBV29-1; J: TRBJ2-7; DNA: TGCAGCGTTGAAGATCGGGGAGGGTACTCCTACGAGCAGTACTTC; CDR3: CSVEDRGGYSYEQYF
size: -; D: -; V: TRBV7-2; J: TRBJ2-3; DNA: TGTGCCAGCAGCTTCAAAGTAGTCGTTTCGGGCAATACGCAGTATTTT; CDR3: CASSFKVVVSGNTQYF
size: -; D: -; V: TRBV27; J: TRBJ2-7; DNA: TGTGCCAGCAGTTTATCGCATCCTAACTACGAGCAGTACTTC; CDR3: CASSLSHPNYEQYF
size: -; D: -; V: TRBV7-8; J: TRBJ1-1; DNA: TGTGCCAGCAGCTTAGCGGGGGGCGCGTTCACTGAAGCTTTCTTT; CDR3: CASSLAGGAFTEAFF
size: -; D: -; V: TRBV7-3; J: TRBJ2-3; DNA: TGTGCCAGCAGCTTAAATGGGATAGCAGATACGCAGTATTTT; CDR3: CASSLNGIADTQYF
size: -; D: -; V: TRBV27; J: TRBJ1-2; DNA: TGTGCCAGCAGTTTGTCGAGGAACTATGGCTACACCTTC; CDR3: CASSLSRNYGYTF
size: -; D: -; V: TRBV19; J: TRBJ2-7; DNA: TGTGCCAGTAGCCATACTAGTGCAACCTACGAGCAGTACTTC; CDR3: CASSHTSATYEQYF
size: -; D: -; V: TRBV25-1; J: TRBJ2-3; DNA: TGTGCCAGCAACGAAGGTACAGATACGCAGTATTTT; CDR3: CASNEGTDTQYF
size: -; D: TRBD1; V: TRBV9; J: TRBJ1-2; DNA: TGTGCCAGCAGCGTAGGAGGGGGCGCCGGGACTGGTGATGGCTACACCTTC; CDR3: CASSVGGGAGTGDGYTF
size: -; D: -; V: TRBV27; J: TRBJ2-1; DNA: TGTGCCAGCAGTTTGGGTTCACAGTACAATGAGCAGTTCTTC; CDR3: CASSLGSQYNEQFF
size: -; D: -; V: TRBV7-9; J: TRBJ2-5; DNA: TGTGCCAGCAGCTTAGCCCCTGTGGGAGAAGAGACCCAGTACTTC; CDR3: CASSLAPVGEETQYF
size: -; D: -; V: TRBV7-3; J: TRBJ2-1; DNA: TGTGCCAGCAGCTTGGGTAGCGGGACAGCCTACAATGAGCAGTTCTTC; CDR3: CASSLGSGTAYNEQFF
size: -; D: TRBD2; V: TRBV13; J: TRBJ2-3; DNA: TGTGCCAGCAGCTTTCGGGGGGTCACAGATACGCAGTATTTT; CDR3: CASSFRGVTDTQYF
size: -; D: -; V: TRBV12-3/TRBV12-4; J: TRBJ2-1; DNA: TGTGCCAGCAGTTTAGCCAGGGTCTCCTACAATGAGCAGTTCTTC; CDR3: CASSLARVSYNEQFF
size: -; D: -; V: TRBV5-1; J: TRBJ1-1; DNA: TGCGCCAGCATGGGGGAGGGTTTTCCGGGCTTGGACACTGAAGCTTTCTTT; CDR3: CASMGEGFPGLDTEAFF
size: -; D: -; V: TRBV29-1; J: TRBJ2-1; DNA: TGCAGCGCCGAGTCCGTCCTGGAATCCTACAATGAGCAGTTCTTC; CDR3: CSAESVLESYNEQFF
size: -; D: -; V: TRBV20-1; J: TRBJ2-1; DNA: TGCAGTGCTAGCCCCAGCGGGTTTCCTTACAATGAGCAGTTCTTC; CDR3: CSASPSGFPYNEQFF
size: -; D: -; V: TRBV3-1; J: TRBJ2-5; DNA: TGTGCCAGCAGCCAAGAGGGCACTCGGGAGACCCAGTACTTC; CDR3: CASSQEGTRETQYF
size: -; D: TRBD1; V: TRBV20-1; J: TRBJ2-7; DNA: TGCAGTGCGGGGACAGGGGGCAACTACGAGCAGTACTTC; CDR3: CSAGTGGNYEQYF
size: -; D: TRBD2; V: TRBV28; J: TRBJ2-1; DNA: TGTGCCAGCAGTGGAGCGGGAGGCCACAATGAGCAGTTCTTC; CDR3: CASSGAGGHNEQFF
size: -; D: -; V: TRBV4-1; J: TRBJ2-1; DNA: TGCGCCAGCAGCCTATTACTACGGACTCAAAATGAGCAGTTCTTC; CDR3: CASSLLLRTQNEQFF
size: -; D: -; V: TRBV30; J: TRBJ2-2; DNA: TGTGCCTGGAGTGTAGGAGGGGGAGCCGGGGAGCTGTTTTTT; CDR3: CAWSVGGGAGELFF
size: -; D: -; V: TRBV25-1; J: TRBJ2-7; DNA: TGTGCCAGCAGTGACTTACAGGGGGGGTTCGACGAGCAGTACTTC; CDR3: CASSDLQGGFDEQYF
size: -; D: -; V: TRBV20-1; J: TRBJ1-5; DNA: TGCAGTGCTAGGGATAGGCACAATCAGCCCCAGCATTTT; CDR3: CSARDRHNQPQHF
size: once; D: TRBD2; V: TRBV4-1; J: TRBJ2-7; DNA: TGCGCCAGCAGCCCGCTTTGGAGCGGGAGCTCCTACGAGCAGTACTTC; CDR3: CASSPLWSGSSYEQYF
size: -; D: TRBD1; V: TRBV24-1; J: TRBJ1-2; DNA: TGTGCCACCAGTGATCCAACAGGGGGGCCGGTTGGAGGCTACACCTTC; CDR3: CATSDPTGGPVGGYTF
size: -; D: -; V: TRBV7-9; J: TRBJ2-7; DNA: TGTGCCAGCAGCCCACAAGGGGAAGGCGTCTACGAGCAGTACTTC; CDR3: CASSPQGEGVYEQYF
size: -; D: -; V: TRBV5-6; J: TRBJ2-5; DNA: TGTGCCAGCAGCTTGGCGTCTCTCGGAGTTGGGGAGACCCAGTACTTC; CDR3: CASSLASLGVGETQYF
size: -; D: -; V: TRBV7-9; J: TRBJ2-3; DNA: TGTGCCAGCAGCCCCCCGAGCCGAGATACGCAGTATTTT; CDR3: CASSPPSRDTQYF
size: -; D: TRBD2; V: TRBV5-8; J: TRBJ2-7; DNA: TGTGCCAGCAGCGGGCCACGGGCGGGAGGGATTTACGAGCAGTACTTC; CDR3: CASSGPRAGGIYEQYF
size: -; D: -; V: TRBV9; J: TRBJ2-1; DNA: TGTGCCAGCAGCGTAGATGTGCGGGAAATAAGGAATGAGCAGTTCTTC; CDR3: CASSVDVREIRNEQFF
size: -; D: -; V: TRBV4-1; J: TRBJ1-5; DNA: TGCGCCAGCAGCCAAGACCGAACTCAGCCCCAGCATTTT; CDR3: CASSQDRTQPQHF
size: -; D: TRBD2; V: TRBV24-1; J: TRBJ2-1; DNA: TGTGCCACCAGTGACACCGGGACTAGCGGAACCGGTAATGAGCAGTTCTTC; CDR3: CATSDTGTSGTGNEQFF
size: -; D: -; V: TRBV27; J: TRBJ2-1; DNA: TGTGCCAGCAGCCTGGTAGGGCGATACAATGAGCAGTTCTTC; CDR3: CASSLVGRYNEQFF
size: -; D: -; V: TRBV7-9; J: TRBJ2-7; DNA: TGTGCCAGCAGCTTAAGAGGGGGAAGTTACGAGCAGTACTTC; CDR3: CASSLRGGSYEQYF
size: -; D: TRBD1; V: TRBV12-3/TRBV12-4; J: TRBJ2-5; DNA: TGTGCCAGCAGTACCTCCGGGACAGGACAAGAGACCCAGTACTTC; CDR3: CASSTSGTGQETQYF
size: -; D: -; V: TRBV10-3; J: TRBJ2-7; DNA: TGTGCCATTCAACGGGACTACGAGCAGTACTTC; CDR3: CAIQRDYEQYF
size: -; D: -; V: TRBV5-1; J: TRBJ1-1; DNA: TGCGCCAGCAGCTTGTATGTACAGGGGAACACTGAAGCTTTCTTT; CDR3: CASSLYVQGNTEAFF
size: -; D: -; V: TRBV6-2/TRBV6-3; J: TRBJ2-2; DNA: TGTGCCAGCAGTTTAGCATTCAACACCGGGGAGCTGTTTTTT; CDR3: CASSLAFNTGELFF
size: -; D: -; V: TRBV3-1; J: TRBJ2-7; DNA: TGTGCCAGCAGCCAAGATGGAGGGCTAGTGTGGGAGCAGTACTTC; CDR3: CASSQDGGLVWEQYF
size: -; D: -; V: TRBV29-1; J: TRBJ2-7; DNA: TGCAGCGCTGTATACTCCTACGAGCAGTACTTC; CDR3: CSAVYSYEQYF
size: -; D: TRBD2; V: TRBV7-8; J: TRBJ2-3; DNA: TGTGCCAGCAGCTCACTAGCGGGAGCCGTGGATACGCAGTATTTT; CDR3: CASSSLAGAVDTQYF
size: -; D: TRBD1; V: TRBV13; J: TRBJ1-2; DNA: TGTGCCAGCAGCGCCACAGGGGACTATGGCTACACCTTC; CDR3: CASSATGDYGYTF
size: -; D: -; V: TRBV9; J: TRBJ2-1; DNA: TGTGCCAGCACCGAGGGGGAGGGCCTCAATGAGCAGTTCTTC; CDR3: CASTEGEGLNEQFF
size: -; D: TRBD2; V: TRBV13; J: TRBJ2-3; DNA: TGTGCCAGCAGCCAAGGACTAGCGGGAACCACAGATACGCAGTATTTT; CDR3: CASSQGLAGTTDTQYF
size: -; D: -; V: TRBV29-1; J: TRBJ2-5; DNA: TGCAGCGCCGCCCAAGAGACCCAGTACTTC; CDR3: CSAAQETQYF
size: -; D: -; V: TRBV6-5; J: TRBJ2-1; DNA: TGTGCCAGCAGTTCCGAAACCGGCATGAGAGGAATCTTAAATGAGCAGTTCTTC; CDR3: CASSSETGMRGILNEQFF